The 3 T cell receptor beta chains listed next were all sequenced from one sample in a study of blood T cells in healthy people across ages. Combining a sample-barcoded 5' primer with a J-beta primer mix, a second PCR ran for about 6 to 12 cycles. TCRdb redid the calling of the 5' RACE reads with MiXCR, one entry per CDR3 protein. The sample lists some 370,000 distinct CDR3 sequences; 45% to 65% were seen once. The sample consisted of blood. These TCRs come from a man aged 55 to 70 in good health.

This clonotype has just a few counts. The chain combines TRBV12-3 or TRBV12-4 with TRBJ1-6; TRBD1 agrees at 8 bases. V lost 6 bases to trimming and J lost 6 bases; unmatched junction nucleotides: 4. The CDR3 is made up of 14 amino acids. The CDR3 region is CASSPGQVNSPLHF. Written as DNA, the CDR3 is TGTGCCAGCAGCCCGGGACAGGTTAATTCACCCCTCCACTTT.

The chain recombines TRBV6-2 or TRBV6-3 with TRBJ2-3; possibly TRBD2 for D (6 bases). Trimming removed 1 base at V and 5 bases at J, with 13 bases between. The CDR3 runs 15 residues. CDR1 is MNHEY and CDR2 is SVGEGT in the germline V gene. The CDR3 spells CASSYWRGEVDTQYF. In nucleotides, the CDR3 is TGTGCCAGCAGTTACTGGCGCGGGGAGGTAGATACGCAGTATTTT.

The rearrangement joins TRBV24-1 to TRBJ2-1; 9 nucleotides agree with TRBD1. The J call is uncertain, as TRBJ2-7 better fits the DNA end. Germline V gene sequence: CDR1 KGHDR, CDR2 SFDVKD. The CDR3 is 12 residues long. This CDR3 reads CATMGQGYEQYF. The CDR3 DNA reads as TGTGCCACGATGGGACAGGGATACGAGCAGTACTTC.